The next 32 T cell receptor beta chains were all read from a single sample in a study of response to subunit inactivated influenza vaccine listed by TCRdb under 2018. The library was obtained by RT-PCR. Sequencing was performed on an Illumina HiSeq 2500. TCRdb ran its own pipeline on the public reads, namely fastp trimming at Q25 and MiXCR clone calling, and kept in-frame beta chains. Each CDR3 protein appears once, grouped with its most common genes and DNA. The sample table records around 520,000 distinct CDR3 sequences; roughly 25% of these occur just once. The biggest ten clones account for 1.5% to 2% of the sample. The sample here was CD4+ T cells sorted from PBMCs, taken around 5 days after vaccination. The origin of the receptors is a man aged 50 to 59 who received an inactivated influenza vaccine. Donor details come from another sample of the same person, matched by shared clones.

This clonotype turned up a few times. The J gene is TRBJ1-2, the V gene TRBV6-5; 9 positions match TRBD1. The length of the CDR3 is 17 residues. V was pared by 4 bases and J by 4 bases, with 13 bases of the junction left unmatched. Germline CDR1 MNHEY, CDR2 SVGAGI. CDR3 nucleotides: TGTGCCAGCAGTTGGACCGCGACAGGGGGAGCCTCCTATGGCTACACCTTC. This encodes CASSWTATGGASYGYTF.

This clonotype has more than one count but fewer than ten. The chain recombines TRBV12-3 or TRBV12-4 with TRBJ2-2; D remains unclear. Trimming removed 7 bases from V and 4 bases from J, with 13 bases in between. The CDR3 is made up of 14 amino acids. The CDR3, as DNA: TGTGCCAGCATGGTCGTTGGTTCCACCGGGGAGCTGTTTTTT. Its translation is CASMVVGSTGELFF.

V is TRBV4-2 and J is TRBJ2-7; TRBD2 matches 12 bases. This CDR3 is built from 15 residues. Germline CDR1 LGHNA, CDR2 YNFKEQ. V shed 4 bases and J 0 bases; nucleotides not matched to a gene: 1. CDR3 region: CASSPSGGDSYEQYF. CDR3 DNA: TGTGCCAGCAGCCCTAGCGGGGGGGACTCCTACGAGCAGTACTTC.

This clonotype was recorded a few times. J is TRBJ2-3 and V is TRBV4-2, with D perhaps matching TRBD2 (6 bases). Trimming cost V 3 bases and J 2 bases, with 12 bases left between them. Germline assignment: CDR1 LGHNA and CDR2 YNFKEQ. The CDR3 has 15 amino acids. CDR3 nucleotides: TGTGCCAGCAGCCAGGGGAGGACTGACACAGATACGCAGTATTTT. It is translated as CASSQGRTDTDTQYF.

This clonotype appeared a few times. V is TRBV20-1 and J is TRBJ2-5; D unclear. The V gene's germline CDR1 is DFQATT and CDR2 SNEGSKA (reference sequence). This CDR3 has 13 residues. V lost 2 bases, J lost 5 bases, and 12 bases lay in between. The CDR3 sequence is CSARTGSSETQYF. CDR3 coding DNA: TGCAGTGCTAGAACGGGCAGCTCGGAGACCCAGTACTTC.

This clonotype has a handful of counts. The chain combines TRBV5-1 with TRBJ1-6; D gene unclear. The CDR3 length is 15 residues. CDR1 and CDR2 (germline): SGHRS, YFSETQ. The ends were cut back, 0 bases at V and 8 bases at J, with 12 bases in the middle. The CDR3 DNA reads TGCGCCAGCAGCTTGGATGTAGCGGCCGATTCACCCCTCCACTTT. This translates into CASSLDVAADSPLHF. Using reference TRBV5-1 and TRBJ1-6 for the parts outside the CDR3, the full variable domain is KAGVTQTPRYLIKTRGQQVTLSCSPISGHRSVSWYQQTPGQGLQFLFEYFSETQRNKGNFPGRFSGRQFSNSRSEMNVSTLELGDSALYLCASSLDVAADSPLHFGNGTRLTVT.

This clonotype was seen a handful of times. This chain uses TRBV12-3 or TRBV12-4 with TRBJ2-7, with D possibly TRBD1 on 6 matching bases. Deletions cut 7 bases from V and 0 bases from J, with 13 bases between. The CDR3 runs 14 residues. CDR3 protein: CASKRTAFSYEQYF. CDR3 coding DNA: TGTGCCAGCAAACGGACAGCCTTCTCCTACGAGCAGTACTTC.

The V call is TRBV28, the J call TRBJ2-7, with D tentatively TRBD1 or TRBD2 (5 bases each). V was clipped by 2 bases and J by 2 bases, with 16 bases between them. CDR3 size: 16 residues. Germline CDR1 MDHEN, CDR2 SYDVKM. CDR3 DNA sequence: TGTGCCAGCAGTTTAGAGGGGACCCTTTCTACCTACGAGCAGTACTTC. This codes for CASSLEGTLSTYEQYF. The whole variable domain, remainder taken from reference TRBV28 and TRBJ2-7, is DVKVTQSSRYLVKRTGEKVFLECVQDMDHENMFWYRQDPGLGLRLIYFSYDVKMKEKGDIPEGYSVSREKKERFSLILESASTNQTSMYLCASSLEGTLSTYEQYFGPGTRLTVT.

This clonotype was counted only a few times. The V gene is TRBV5-1, the J gene TRBJ2-7; 9 bases are shared with TRBD1. The V and J ends lost 1 base and 0 bases, in that order; junction bases with no gene match: 17. The CDR3 contains 20 residues. The germline V gene has CDR1 SGHRS and CDR2 YFSETQ. CDR3 residues: CASSLRPAGTGHLSSYEQYF. The DNA for the CDR3 is TGCGCCAGCAGCTTGCGCCCCGCCGGGACAGGGCACCTCAGCTCCTACGAGCAGTACTTC.

This clonotype was counted a few times. The chain carries TRBV3-1 and TRBJ1-2, with D maybe TRBD1 (6 bases). This CDR3 has 14 residues. Germline-derived CDR1 and CDR2 are LGHDT and YNNKEL (reference sequence). The V end lost 5 bases, the J end lost 8 bases, and 18 bases lay between the germline ends. The CDR3 DNA sequence: TGTGCCAGCAGCTCTACCACAGGGCGTTCGGGCTACACCTTC. Protein sequence: CASSSTTGRSGYTF.

In this sample, this clonotype turned up a few times. This chain uses TRBV28 with TRBJ1-2, with D hard to call. V was pared by 4 bases and J by 4 bases, with 16 bases between. The CDR3 runs 15 residues. The germline gives CDR1 MDHEN, CDR2 SYDVKM. DNA of the CDR3: TGTGCCAGCAGTTCCCCCCAGGTTACACTCTATGGCTACACCTTC. Amino acids: CASSSPQVTLYGYTF.

In this sample, this clonotype turned up a few times. The chain is built from TRBV20-1 and TRBJ1-1; maybe TRBD1 (5 bases). The CDR3 runs 13 residues. Per germline, CDR1 DFQATT and CDR2 SNEGSKA (reference sequence). The ends were cut back, 5 bases at V and 4 bases at J, with 14 bases in the middle. This CDR3 is CSARYFGGTEAFF. The CDR3 nucleotides read TGCAGTGCTCGGTATTTTGGGGGCACTGAAGCTTTCTTT.

This clonotype was seen more than once but under ten times. This chain connects TRBV10-2 to TRBJ2-3; possible D gene TRBD1, 6 bases. Germline V gives CDR1 WSHSY, CDR2 SAAADI. This CDR3 region has 14 residues. Trimming stripped 5 bases from V and 2 bases from J, with 11 bases between. The CDR3 protein is CASSSRGHTDTQYF. For the CDR3, the DNA is TGCGCCAGCAGTAGTAGGGGACACACAGATACGCAGTATTTT.

A word on this clonotype: The germline gene is not matched at one end of the junction; a read error may be the cause. The CDR3 sequence: CASSDSNQRDIDF. The CDR3 DNA sequence: TGTGCCAGCAGTGACTCGAACCAGCGGGATATAGATTTT. The chain is built from TRBV6-4 and TRBJ2-3, with 7 positions matching TRBD2. The V gene's germline CDR1 is MRHNA and CDR2 SNTAGT. The CDR3 is 13 amino acids.

The CDR3 reads CASRKWDTGELFF. CDR3 DNA: TGTGCCAGCAGGAAATGGGACACCGGGGAGCTGTTTTTT. This chain links TRBV6-1 with TRBJ2-2; D not certain. This CDR3 has 13 residues. Germline loops: CDR1 MNHNS, CDR2 SASEGT. Trimming left V 6 bases short and J 3 bases short, with 8 bases between.

This clonotype has a handful of counts. CDR3 in amino acids: CASSYIRVGNEQFF. The CDR3 DNA follows: TGTGCCAGCAGCTATATCAGAGTGGGGAATGAGCAGTTCTTC. The chain combines TRBV7-2 with TRBJ2-1; D gene uncertain. CDR1 is SGHTA, CDR2 FQGNSA, per germline. This CDR3 spans 14 amino acids. Trimming removed 4 bases at V and 7 bases at J, with 14 bases between.

This chain uses TRBV6-2 or TRBV6-3 with TRBJ2-3; D gene unclear. Trimming removed 6 bases from V and 0 bases from J, with 16 bases in between. CDR1 is MNHEY, CDR2 SVGEGT, per germline. The CDR3 has 16 amino acids. CDR3 residues: CASRTSGGLSTDTQYF. CDR3 sequence (DNA): TGTGCCAGCAGGACTTCTGGCGGTCTAAGCACAGATACGCAGTATTTT.

This clonotype was detected a few times. The chain has TRBV19 and TRBJ2-7, with 15 bases lining up with TRBD2. The V gene end was trimmed by 3 bases and the J gene end by 6 bases; junction bases not matched to a gene: 3. CDR3 size: 15 residues. Germline V gives CDR1 LNHDA, CDR2 SQIVND (reference sequence). CDR3 nucleotides: TGTGCCAGTAGTATTCCGGGACTAGCGGGAGGCGAGCAGTACTTC. Its translation: CASSIPGLAGGEQYF.

This clonotype has just a few counts. The J gene is TRBJ2-7, the V gene TRBV7-2, with D perhaps TRBD2 (5 bases). V was trimmed by 5 bases and J by 4 bases, leaving 12 bases between them. Germline V gene sequence: CDR1 SGHTA, CDR2 FQGNSA. The CDR3 totals 13 residues. CDR3 nucleotides: TGTGCCAGCAGCCGGGGTATAGATTACGAGCAGTACTTC. Its translation is CASSRGIDYEQYF.

This clonotype was seen a few times. This chain uses TRBV20-1 with TRBJ2-5; possibly TRBD2 for D (5 bases). The germline gives CDR1 DFQATT, CDR2 SNEGSKA (reference sequence). The CDR3 runs to 12 residues. Trimming took off 3 bases at V and 6 bases at J, with 11 bases between the two ends. The CDR3 loop is CSASTSSKTQYF. CDR3 nucleotide sequence: TGCAGTGCTAGTACTAGTTCGAAGACCCAGTACTTC.

This clonotype was observed a few times. The chain employs TRBV4-2 and TRBJ1-3, with TRBD1 identical over 9 bases. The CDR3 is made up of 17 amino acids. The V and J ends lost 4 bases and 4 bases, in that order; junction bases with no gene match: 11. Per germline, CDR1 LGHNA and CDR2 YNFKEQ. Written as DNA, the CDR3 is TGTGCCAGCAGCCTTTCAGCCGGGACAGGGTCCGGAAACACCATATATTTT. As protein: CASSLSAGTGSGNTIYF.

This clonotype showed up many times. DNA for the CDR3: TGCAGTGCTAGAGGACCTAGGTGGGGGGCCCACACACCGTACCAAGAGACCCAGTACTTC. This sequence encodes CSARGPRWGAHTPYQETQYF. V is TRBV20-1 and J is TRBJ2-5, with D possibly being TRBD1 or TRBD2 (6 bases each). V dropped 1 base and J dropped 0 bases, with 27 bases sitting between them. CDR1 and CDR2 from the germline V gene are DFQATT and SNEGSKA (reference sequence). The CDR3 has 20 residues.

This chain joins TRBV6-5 and TRBJ2-2; D uncertain. Germline CDR1 reads MNHEY; CDR2 reads SVGAGI. V lost 0 bases, J lost 4 bases, and 12 bases lay in between. The CDR3 runs 16 residues. CDR3 protein: CASSYSGRVLTGELFF. The CDR3 coding sequence is TGTGCCAGCAGTTACTCGGGTAGGGTCCTCACCGGGGAGCTGTTTTTT.

The V and J genes are TRBV3-1 and TRBJ2-6; 12 nucleotides match TRBD2. There are 19 residues in the CDR3. Germline V lookup: CDR1 LGHDT, CDR2 YNNKEL (reference sequence). The trim removed 3 bases at V and 2 bases at J, leaving 8 bases unmatched. Written as DNA, the CDR3 is TGTGCCAGCAGCCATCTTCCTAGCGGGAGGGTAGCTGGGGCCAACGTCCTGACTTTC. Protein: CASSHLPSGRVAGANVLTF.

This clonotype occurred a few times. This chain links TRBV20-1 with TRBJ2-1; D not certain. The CDR3 contains 11 residues. CDR1 is DFQATT and CDR2 is SNEGSKA in the germline V gene (reference sequence). V was shortened by 2 bases and J by 11 bases, with 10 bases between the two germline ends. In DNA form, the CDR3 reads TGCAGTGCTAGATTCGTCCCCAAGCAGTTCTTC. Its translation: CSARFVPKQFF.

Only a few counts were recorded for this clonotype. The gene calls are TRBV6-6 and TRBJ2-7, with D possibly being TRBD2 (6 bases). CDR3 length: 13 amino acids. Germline values: CDR1 MNHNY, CDR2 SVGAGI (reference sequence). Trimming removed 6 bases at V and 2 bases at J, with 11 bases between. CDR3 bases: TGTGCCAGCAGGCCGGGAGCAGCCTACGAGCAGTACTTC. Residues: CASRPGAAYEQYF.

The gene calls are TRBV20-1 and TRBJ2-3; D is uncertain. There are 13 residues in the CDR3. The germline CDR1 and CDR2 sequences are DFQATT and SNEGSKA (reference sequence). V lost 3 bases to trimming and J lost 6 bases, with 13 bases between them. CDR3 residues: CSARDPPRDTQYF. CDR3 bases: TGCAGTGCTAGGGACCCCCCGAGGGATACGCAGTATTTT.

CDR3 in amino acids: CASSLAHLEEYF. Here the CDR3 DNA reads TGTGCCAGCAGCTTAGCCCACCTGGAAGAGTATTTT. V is TRBV7-8 and J is TRBJ2-3; D gene ambiguous. The CDR3 has 12 amino acids. Germline CDR1 reads SGHVS; CDR2 reads FQNEAQ. V dropped 0 bases and J dropped 13 bases, with 11 bases sitting between them. Combining the CDR3 with reference TRBV7-8 and TRBJ2-3 gives the whole variable domain GAGVSQSPRYKVAKRGQDVALRCDPISGHVSLFWYQQALGQGPEFLTYFQNEAQLDKSGLPSDRFFAERPEGSVSTLKIQRTQQEDSAVYLCASSLAHLEEYFGPGTRLTVL.

This clonotype showed up many times. The chain uses TRBV5-1 and TRBJ2-2; D remains unclear. The CDR3 totals 13 residues. Germline loops: CDR1 SGHRS, CDR2 YFSETQ. With 0 bases removed from V and 5 bases from J, the gap between germline ends came to 5 bases. CDR3 protein: CASSLGWTGELFF. In nucleotides, the CDR3 is TGCGCCAGCAGCTTGGGGTGGACCGGGGAGCTGTTTTTT.

This chain links TRBV7-2 with TRBJ2-3, with D unclear. Looked up from germline, CDR1 is SGHTA and CDR2 is FQGNSA. This CDR3 has 13 amino acids. With 5 bases removed from V and 6 bases from J, the gap between germline ends came to 12 bases. This chain's CDR3 is CASSLSVGDTQYF. CDR3 sequence (DNA): TGTGCCAGCAGCCTGTCTGTGGGCGATACGCAGTATTTT.

The chain employs TRBV20-1 and TRBJ1-1; the D gene is possibly TRBD1 (5 bases). Between the trimmed V and J ends, which lost 3 bases and 3 bases, there was a span of 11 bases. The CDR3 has 13 amino acids. CDR1 and CDR2 (germline): DFQATT, SNEGSKA (reference sequence). CDR3: CSASSGIHTEAFF. CDR3 nucleotide sequence: TGCAGTGCTAGTTCAGGGATCCACACTGAAGCTTTCTTT.

This clonotype was observed at least ten times. The chain recombines TRBV12-3 or TRBV12-4 with TRBJ1-3; a possible D gene is TRBD1 (6 bases). V lost 5 bases and J lost 4, with 15 bases in between. The CDR3 has 15 residues. The CDR3 sequence: CASSQDSLIGNTIYF. In nucleotides, the CDR3 is TGTGCCAGCAGTCAGGACAGTTTGATCGGAAACACCATATATTTT.